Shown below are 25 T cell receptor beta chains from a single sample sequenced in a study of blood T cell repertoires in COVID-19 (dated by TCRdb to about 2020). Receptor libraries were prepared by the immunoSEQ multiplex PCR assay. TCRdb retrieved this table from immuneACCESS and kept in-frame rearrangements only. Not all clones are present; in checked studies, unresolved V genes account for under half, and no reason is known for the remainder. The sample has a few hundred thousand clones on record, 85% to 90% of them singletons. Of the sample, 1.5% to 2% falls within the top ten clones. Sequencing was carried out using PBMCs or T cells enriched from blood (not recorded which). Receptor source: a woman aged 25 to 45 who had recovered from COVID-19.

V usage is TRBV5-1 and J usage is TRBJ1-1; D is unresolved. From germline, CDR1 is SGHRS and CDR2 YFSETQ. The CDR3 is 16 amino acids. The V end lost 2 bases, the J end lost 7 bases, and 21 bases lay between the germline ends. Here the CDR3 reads CASSFNSGRPVGEAFF. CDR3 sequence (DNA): TGCGCCAGCAGCTTTAATTCGGGGAGACCTGTGGGTGAAGCTTTCTTT.

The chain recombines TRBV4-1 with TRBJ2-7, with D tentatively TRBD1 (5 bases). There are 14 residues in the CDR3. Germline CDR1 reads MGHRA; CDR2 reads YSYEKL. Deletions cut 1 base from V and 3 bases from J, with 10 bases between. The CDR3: CASSQGGTNYEQYF. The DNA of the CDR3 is TGCGCCAGCAGCCAAGGGGGCACTAACTACGAGCAGTACTTC.

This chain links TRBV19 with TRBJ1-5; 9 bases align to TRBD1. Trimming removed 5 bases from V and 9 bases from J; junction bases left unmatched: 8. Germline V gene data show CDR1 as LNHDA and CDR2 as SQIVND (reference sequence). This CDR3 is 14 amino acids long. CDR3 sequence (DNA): TGTGCCAGTAGTTCGACAGGGGGGCGTGGGCCCCAGCATTTT. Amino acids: CASSSTGGRGPQHF.

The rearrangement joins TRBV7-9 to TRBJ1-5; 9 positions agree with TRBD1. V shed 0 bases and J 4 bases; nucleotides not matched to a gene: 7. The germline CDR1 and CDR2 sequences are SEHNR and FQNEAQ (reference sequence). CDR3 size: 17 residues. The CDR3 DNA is TGTGCCAGCAGCTTAGCGCTCGGGACAGGGTGGAATCAGCCCCAGCATTTT. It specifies CASSLALGTGWNQPQHF. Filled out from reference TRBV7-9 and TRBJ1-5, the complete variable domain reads DTGVSQNPRHKITKRGQNVTFRCDPISEHNRLYWYRQTLGQGPEFLTYFQNEAQLEKSRLLSDRFSAERPKGSFSTLEIQRTEQGDSAMYLCASSLALGTGWNQPQHFGDGTRLSIL.

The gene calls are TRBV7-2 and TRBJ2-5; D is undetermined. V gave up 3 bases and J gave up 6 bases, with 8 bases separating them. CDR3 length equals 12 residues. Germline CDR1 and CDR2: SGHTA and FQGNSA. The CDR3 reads CASSFPYQTQYF. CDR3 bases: TGTGCCAGCAGCTTCCCCTACCAGACCCAGTACTTC.

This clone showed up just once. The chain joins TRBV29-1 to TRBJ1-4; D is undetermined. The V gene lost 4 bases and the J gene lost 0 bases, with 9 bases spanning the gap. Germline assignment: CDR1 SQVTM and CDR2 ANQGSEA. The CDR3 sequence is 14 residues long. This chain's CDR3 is CSVVEGATNEKLFF. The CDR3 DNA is TGCAGCGTTGTTGAGGGTGCAACTAATGAAAAACTGTTTTTT.

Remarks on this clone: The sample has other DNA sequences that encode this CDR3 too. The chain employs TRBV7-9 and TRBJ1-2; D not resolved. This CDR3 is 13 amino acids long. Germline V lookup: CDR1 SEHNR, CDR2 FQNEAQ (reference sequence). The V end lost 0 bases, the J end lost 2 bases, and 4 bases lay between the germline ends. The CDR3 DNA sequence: TGTGCCAGCAGCTTAGCGGCCAACTATGGCTACACCTTC. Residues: CASSLAANYGYTF.

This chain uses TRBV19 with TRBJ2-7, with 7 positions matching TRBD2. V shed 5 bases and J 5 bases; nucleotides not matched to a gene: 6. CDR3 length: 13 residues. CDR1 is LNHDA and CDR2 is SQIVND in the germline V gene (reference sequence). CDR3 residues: CASSRGGNNEQYF. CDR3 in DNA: TGTGCCAGTAGTCGGGGAGGGAACAACGAGCAGTACTTC.

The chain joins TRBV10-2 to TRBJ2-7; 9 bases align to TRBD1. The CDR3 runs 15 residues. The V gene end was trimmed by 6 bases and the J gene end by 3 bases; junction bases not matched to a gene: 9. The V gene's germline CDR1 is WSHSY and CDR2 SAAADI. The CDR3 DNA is TGCGCCAGCAGCTGGGACAGGGAAATTCGCTACGAGCAGTACTTC. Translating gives CASSWDREIRYEQYF.

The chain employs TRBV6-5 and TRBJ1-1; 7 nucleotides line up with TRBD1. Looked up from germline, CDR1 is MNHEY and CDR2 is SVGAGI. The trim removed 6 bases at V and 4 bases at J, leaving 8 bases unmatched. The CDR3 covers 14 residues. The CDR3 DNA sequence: TGTGCCAGCAGCCAGGGGGTGAAAAGCACTGAAGCTTTCTTT. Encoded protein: CASSQGVKSTEAFF.

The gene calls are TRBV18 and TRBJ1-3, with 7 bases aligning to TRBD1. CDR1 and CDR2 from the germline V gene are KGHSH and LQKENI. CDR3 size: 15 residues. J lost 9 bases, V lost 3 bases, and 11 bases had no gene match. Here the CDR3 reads CASSPVGGPDTTIYF. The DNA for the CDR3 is TGTGCCAGCTCACCGGTAGGGGGCCCAGATACCACCATATATTTT.

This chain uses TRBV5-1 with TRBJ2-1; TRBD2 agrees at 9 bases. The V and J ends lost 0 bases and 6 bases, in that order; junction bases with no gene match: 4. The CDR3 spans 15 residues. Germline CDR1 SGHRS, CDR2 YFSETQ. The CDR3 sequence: CASSLASSGVNEQFF. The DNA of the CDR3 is TGCGCCAGCAGCTTGGCCTCTAGCGGGGTCAATGAGCAGTTCTTC.

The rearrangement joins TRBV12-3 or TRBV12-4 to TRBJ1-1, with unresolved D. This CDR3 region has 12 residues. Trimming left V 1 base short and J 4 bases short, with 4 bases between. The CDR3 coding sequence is TGTGCCAGCAGTTTAGAGAGCACTGAAGCTTTCTTT. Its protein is CASSLESTEAFF.

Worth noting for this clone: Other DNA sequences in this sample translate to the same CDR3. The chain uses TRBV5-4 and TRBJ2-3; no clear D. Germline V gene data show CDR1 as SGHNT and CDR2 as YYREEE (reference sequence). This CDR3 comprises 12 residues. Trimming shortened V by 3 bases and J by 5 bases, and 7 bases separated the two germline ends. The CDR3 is CASSSQLDTQYF. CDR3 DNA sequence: TGTGCCAGCAGCTCCCAGTTAGATACGCAGTATTTT.

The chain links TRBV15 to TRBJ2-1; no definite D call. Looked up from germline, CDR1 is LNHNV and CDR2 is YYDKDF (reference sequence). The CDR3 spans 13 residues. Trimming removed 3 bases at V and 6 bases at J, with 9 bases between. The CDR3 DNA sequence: TGTGCCACCAGCAGCTTCACAGTCAATGAGCAGTTCTTC. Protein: CATSSFTVNEQFF.

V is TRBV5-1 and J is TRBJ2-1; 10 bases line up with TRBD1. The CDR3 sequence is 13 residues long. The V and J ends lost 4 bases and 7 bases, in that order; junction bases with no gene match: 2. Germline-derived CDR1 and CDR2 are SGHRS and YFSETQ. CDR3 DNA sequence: TGCGCCAGCAGCGGGGGACAGGGGAATGAGCAGTTCTTC. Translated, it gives CASSGGQGNEQFF. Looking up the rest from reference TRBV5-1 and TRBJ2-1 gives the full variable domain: KAGVTQTPRYLIKTRGQQVTLSCSPISGHRSVSWYQQTPGQGLQFLFEYFSETQRNKGNFPGRFSGRQFSNSRSEMNVSTLELGDSALYLCASSGGQGNEQFFGPGTRLTVL.

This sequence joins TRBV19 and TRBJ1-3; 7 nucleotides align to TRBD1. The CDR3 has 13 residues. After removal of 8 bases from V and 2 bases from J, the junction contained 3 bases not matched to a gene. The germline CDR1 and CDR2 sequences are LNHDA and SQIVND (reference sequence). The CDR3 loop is CASHDRAGNTIYF. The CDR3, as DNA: TGTGCCAGTCACGACAGGGCTGGAAACACCATATATTTT.

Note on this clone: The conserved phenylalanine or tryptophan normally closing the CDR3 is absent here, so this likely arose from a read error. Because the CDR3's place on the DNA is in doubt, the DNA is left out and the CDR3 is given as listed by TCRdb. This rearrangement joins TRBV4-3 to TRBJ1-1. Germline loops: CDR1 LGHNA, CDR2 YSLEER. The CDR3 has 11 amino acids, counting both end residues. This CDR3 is CASSRAEGLQL.

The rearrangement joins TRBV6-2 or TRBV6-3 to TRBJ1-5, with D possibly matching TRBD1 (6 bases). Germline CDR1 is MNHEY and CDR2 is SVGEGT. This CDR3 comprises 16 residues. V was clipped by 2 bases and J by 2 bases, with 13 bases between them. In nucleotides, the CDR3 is TGTGCCAGCAGTTACGGCGGGTACAGGGGCAATCAGCCCCAGCATTTT. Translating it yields CASSYGGYRGNQPQHF.

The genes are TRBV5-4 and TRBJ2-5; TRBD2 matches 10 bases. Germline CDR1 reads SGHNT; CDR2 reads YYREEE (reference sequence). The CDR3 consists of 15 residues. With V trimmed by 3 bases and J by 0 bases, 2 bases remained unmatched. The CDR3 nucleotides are TGTGCCAGCAGCTCCGGACTAGCGGACCAAGAGACCCAGTACTTC. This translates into CASSSGLADQETQYF.

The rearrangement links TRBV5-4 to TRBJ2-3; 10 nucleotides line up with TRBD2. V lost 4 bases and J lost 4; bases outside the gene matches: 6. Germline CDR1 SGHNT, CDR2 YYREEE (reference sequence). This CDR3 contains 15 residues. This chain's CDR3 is CASSARTSGSDTQYF. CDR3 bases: TGTGCCAGCAGCGCCCGGACTAGCGGATCAGATACGCAGTATTTT.

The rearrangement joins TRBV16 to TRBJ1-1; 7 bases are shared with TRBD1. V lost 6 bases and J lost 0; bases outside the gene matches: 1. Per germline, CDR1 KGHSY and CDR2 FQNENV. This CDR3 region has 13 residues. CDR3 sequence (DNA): TGTGCCAGCAGTGACAGGGTGAACACTGAAGCTTTCTTT. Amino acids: CASSDRVNTEAFF.

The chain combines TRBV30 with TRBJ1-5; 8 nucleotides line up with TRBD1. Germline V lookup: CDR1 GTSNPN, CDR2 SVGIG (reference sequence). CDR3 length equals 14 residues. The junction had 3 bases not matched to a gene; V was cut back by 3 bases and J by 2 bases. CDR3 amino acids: CAWSMGQGNQPQHF. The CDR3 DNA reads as TGTGCCTGGAGCATGGGACAGGGCAATCAGCCCCAGCATTTT.

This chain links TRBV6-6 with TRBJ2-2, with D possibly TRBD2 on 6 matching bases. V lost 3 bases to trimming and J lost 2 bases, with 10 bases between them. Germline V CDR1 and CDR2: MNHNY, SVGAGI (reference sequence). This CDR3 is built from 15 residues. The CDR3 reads CASSYQGGNTGELFF. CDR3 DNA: TGTGCCAGCAGTTATCAGGGAGGAAACACCGGGGAGCTGTTTTTT.

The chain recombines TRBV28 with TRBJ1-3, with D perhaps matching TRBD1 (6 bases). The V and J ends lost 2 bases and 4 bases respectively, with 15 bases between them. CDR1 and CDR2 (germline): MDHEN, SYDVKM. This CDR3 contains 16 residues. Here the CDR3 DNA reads TGTGCCAGCAGTTTAGGGGGGGCGCTCGTAGGAAACACCATATATTTT. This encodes CASSLGGALVGNTIYF.